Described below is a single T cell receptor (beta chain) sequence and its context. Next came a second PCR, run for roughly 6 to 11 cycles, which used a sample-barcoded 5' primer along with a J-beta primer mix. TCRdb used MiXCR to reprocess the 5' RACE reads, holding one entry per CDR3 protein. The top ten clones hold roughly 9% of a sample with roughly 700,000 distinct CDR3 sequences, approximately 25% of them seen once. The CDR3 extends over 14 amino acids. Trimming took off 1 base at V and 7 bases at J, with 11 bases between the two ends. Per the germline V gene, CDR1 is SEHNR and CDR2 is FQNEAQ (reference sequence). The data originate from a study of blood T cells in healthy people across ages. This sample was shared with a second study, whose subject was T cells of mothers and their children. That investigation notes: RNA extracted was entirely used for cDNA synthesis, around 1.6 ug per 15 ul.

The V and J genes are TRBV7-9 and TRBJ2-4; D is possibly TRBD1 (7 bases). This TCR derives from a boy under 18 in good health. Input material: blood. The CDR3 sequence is CASSLETGTNIQYF. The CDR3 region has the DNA TGTGCCAGCAGCTTAGAGACAGGGACTAACATTCAGTACTTC.